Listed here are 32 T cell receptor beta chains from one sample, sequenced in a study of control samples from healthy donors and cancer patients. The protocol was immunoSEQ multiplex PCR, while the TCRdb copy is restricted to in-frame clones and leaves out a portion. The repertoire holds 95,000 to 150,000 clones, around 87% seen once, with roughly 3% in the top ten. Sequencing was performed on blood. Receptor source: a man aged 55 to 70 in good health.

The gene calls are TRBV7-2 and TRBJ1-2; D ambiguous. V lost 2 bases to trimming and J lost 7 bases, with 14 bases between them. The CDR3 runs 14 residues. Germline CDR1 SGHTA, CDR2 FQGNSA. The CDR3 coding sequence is TGTGCCAGCAGCTTACAGCCCTCTCTATTTGGCTACACCTTC. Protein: CASSLQPSLFGYTF. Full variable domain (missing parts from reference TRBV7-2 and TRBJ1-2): GAGVSQSPSNKVTEKGKDVELRCDPISGHTALYWYRQSLGQGLEFLIYFQGNSAPDKSGLPSDRFSAERTGGSVSTLTIQRTQQEDSAVYLCASSLQPSLFGYTFGSGTRLTVV.

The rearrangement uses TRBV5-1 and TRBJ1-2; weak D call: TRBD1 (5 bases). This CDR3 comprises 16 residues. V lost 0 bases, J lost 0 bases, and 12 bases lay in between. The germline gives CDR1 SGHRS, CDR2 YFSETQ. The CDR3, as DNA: TGCGCCAGCAGCTTGGGGGGCAGTGAGGCTAACTATGGCTACACCTTC. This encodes CASSLGGSEANYGYTF.

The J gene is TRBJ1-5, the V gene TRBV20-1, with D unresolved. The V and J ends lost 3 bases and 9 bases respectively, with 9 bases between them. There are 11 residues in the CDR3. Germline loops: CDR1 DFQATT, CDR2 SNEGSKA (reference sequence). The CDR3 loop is CSASRSGPQHF. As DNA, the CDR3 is TGCAGTGCTAGCAGGAGTGGGCCCCAGCATTTT.

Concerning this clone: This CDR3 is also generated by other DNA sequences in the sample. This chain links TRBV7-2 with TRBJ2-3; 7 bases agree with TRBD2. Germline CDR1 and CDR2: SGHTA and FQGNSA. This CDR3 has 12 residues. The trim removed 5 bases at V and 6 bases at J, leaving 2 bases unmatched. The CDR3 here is CASSLLADTQYF. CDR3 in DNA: TGTGCCAGCAGCCTACTAGCGGATACGCAGTATTTT.

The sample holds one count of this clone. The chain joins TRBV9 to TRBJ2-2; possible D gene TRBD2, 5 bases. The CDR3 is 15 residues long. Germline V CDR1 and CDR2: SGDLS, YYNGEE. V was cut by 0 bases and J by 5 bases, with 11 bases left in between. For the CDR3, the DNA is TGTGCCAGCAGCGTAGGGACTGTTAGAACCGGGGAGCTGTTTTTT. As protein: CASSVGTVRTGELFF.

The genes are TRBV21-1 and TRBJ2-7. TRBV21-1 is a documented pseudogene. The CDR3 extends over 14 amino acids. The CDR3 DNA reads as TGTGCCAGTTCCGGGACCGCGTCGAATTACGAGCAGTACTTC. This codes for CASSGTASNYEQYF.

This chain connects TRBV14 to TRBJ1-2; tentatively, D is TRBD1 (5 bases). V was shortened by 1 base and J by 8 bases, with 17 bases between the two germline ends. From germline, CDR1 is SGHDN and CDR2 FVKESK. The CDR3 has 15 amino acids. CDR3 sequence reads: CASSQAVARGAGYTF. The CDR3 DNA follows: TGTGCCAGCAGCCAAGCCGTTGCAAGGGGAGCCGGCTACACCTTC.

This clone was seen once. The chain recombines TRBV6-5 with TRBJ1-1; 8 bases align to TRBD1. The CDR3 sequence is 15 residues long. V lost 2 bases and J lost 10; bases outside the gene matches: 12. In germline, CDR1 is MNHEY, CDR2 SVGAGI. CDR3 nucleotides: TGTGCCAGCAGTTACGGCACCAGGGACAGGCGGCGAGCTTTCTTT. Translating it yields CASSYGTRDRRRAFF.

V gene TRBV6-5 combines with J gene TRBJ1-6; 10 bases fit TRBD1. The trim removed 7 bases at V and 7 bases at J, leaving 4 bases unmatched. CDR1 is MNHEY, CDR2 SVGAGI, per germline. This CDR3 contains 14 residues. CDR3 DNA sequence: TGTGCCAGCAAGAAGACAGGGGGCAATTCACCCCTCCACTTT. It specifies CASKKTGGNSPLHF.

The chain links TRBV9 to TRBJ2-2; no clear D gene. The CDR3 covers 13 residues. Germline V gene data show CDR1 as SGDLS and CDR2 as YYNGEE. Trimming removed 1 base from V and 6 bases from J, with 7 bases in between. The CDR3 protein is CASSVRLSGELFF. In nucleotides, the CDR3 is TGTGCCAGCAGCGTACGACTTTCCGGGGAGCTGTTTTTT.

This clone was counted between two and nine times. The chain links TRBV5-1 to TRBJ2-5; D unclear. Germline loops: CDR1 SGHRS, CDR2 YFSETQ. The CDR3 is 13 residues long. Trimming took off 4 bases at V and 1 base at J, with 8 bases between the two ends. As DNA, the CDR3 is TGCGCCAGCAGCGGAATGGGCCAAGAGACCCAGTACTTC. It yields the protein CASSGMGQETQYF.

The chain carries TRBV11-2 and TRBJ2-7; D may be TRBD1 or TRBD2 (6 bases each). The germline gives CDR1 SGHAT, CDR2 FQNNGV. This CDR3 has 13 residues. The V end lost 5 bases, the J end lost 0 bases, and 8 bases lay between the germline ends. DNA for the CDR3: TGTGCCAGCAGCGGGGGGCCCTCCTACGAGCAGTACTTC. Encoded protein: CASSGGPSYEQYF.

CDR3 sequence: CASSFAPNNSPLHF. The DNA for the CDR3 is TGTGCCAGCAGTTTTGCACCCAACAATTCACCCCTCCACTTT. The chain joins TRBV6-5 to TRBJ1-6; no firm D call. Germline-derived CDR1 and CDR2 are MNHEY and SVGAGI. Trimming cost V 4 bases and J 7 bases, with 11 bases left between them. The CDR3 consists of 14 residues.

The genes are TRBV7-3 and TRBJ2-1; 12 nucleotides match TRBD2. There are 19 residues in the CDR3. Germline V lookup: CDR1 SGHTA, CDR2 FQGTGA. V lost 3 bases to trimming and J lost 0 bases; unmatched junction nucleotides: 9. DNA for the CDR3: TGTGCCAGCAGCTTTACTAGCGGGGGGACCCAGAGCTCCTACAATGAGCAGTTCTTC. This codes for CASSFTSGGTQSSYNEQFF.

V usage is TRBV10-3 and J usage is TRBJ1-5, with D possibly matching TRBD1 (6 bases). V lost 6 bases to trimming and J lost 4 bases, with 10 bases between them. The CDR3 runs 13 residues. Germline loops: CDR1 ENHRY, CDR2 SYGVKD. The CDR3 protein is CAIRGQVNQPQHF. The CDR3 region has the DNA TGTGCCATCAGGGGACAAGTAAATCAGCCCCAGCATTTT.

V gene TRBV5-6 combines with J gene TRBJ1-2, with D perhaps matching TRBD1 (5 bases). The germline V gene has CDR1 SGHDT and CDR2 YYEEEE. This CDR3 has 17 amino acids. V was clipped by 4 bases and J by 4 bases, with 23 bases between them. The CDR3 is CASSIFLGATNVYGYTF. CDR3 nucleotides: TGTGCCAGCAGCATCTTCCTCGGGGCCACCAACGTCTATGGCTACACCTTC.

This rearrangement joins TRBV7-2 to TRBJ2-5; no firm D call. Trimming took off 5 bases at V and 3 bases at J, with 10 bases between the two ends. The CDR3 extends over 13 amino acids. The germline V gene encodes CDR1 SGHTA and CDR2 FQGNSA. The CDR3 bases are TGTGCCAGCAGCCCCGGCGAAAAAGAGACCCAGTACTTC. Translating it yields CASSPGEKETQYF.

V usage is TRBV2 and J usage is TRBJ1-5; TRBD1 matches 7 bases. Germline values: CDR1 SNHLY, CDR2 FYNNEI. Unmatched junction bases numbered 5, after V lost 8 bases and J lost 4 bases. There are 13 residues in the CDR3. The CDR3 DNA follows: TGTGCCAGCGAACAGGGGATAAATCAGCCCCAGCATTTT. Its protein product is CASEQGINQPQHF. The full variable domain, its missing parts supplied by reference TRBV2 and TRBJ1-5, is EPEVTQTPSHQVTQMGQEVILRCVPISNHLYFYWYRQILGQKVEFLVSFYNNEISEKSEIFDDQFSVERPDGSNFTLKIRSTKLEDSAMYFCASEQGINQPQHFGDGTRLSIL.

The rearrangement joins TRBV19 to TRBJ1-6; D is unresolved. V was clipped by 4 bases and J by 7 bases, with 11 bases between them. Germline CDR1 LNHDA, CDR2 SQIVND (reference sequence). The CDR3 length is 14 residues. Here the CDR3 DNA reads TGTGCCAGTAGTAAAGAGGACTGGAATTCACCCCTCCACTTT. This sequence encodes CASSKEDWNSPLHF.

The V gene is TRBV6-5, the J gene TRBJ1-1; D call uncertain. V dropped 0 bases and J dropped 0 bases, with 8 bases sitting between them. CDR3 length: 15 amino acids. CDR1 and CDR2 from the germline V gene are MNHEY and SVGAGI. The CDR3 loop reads CASSYSISVNTEAFF. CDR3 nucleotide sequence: TGTGCCAGCAGTTACTCGATATCAGTGAACACTGAAGCTTTCTTT.

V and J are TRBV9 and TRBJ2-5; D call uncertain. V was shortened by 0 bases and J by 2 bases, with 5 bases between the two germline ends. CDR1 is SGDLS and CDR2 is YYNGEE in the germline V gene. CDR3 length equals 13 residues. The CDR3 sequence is CASSVGRQETQYF. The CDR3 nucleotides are TGTGCCAGCAGCGTAGGAAGGCAAGAGACCCAGTACTTC.

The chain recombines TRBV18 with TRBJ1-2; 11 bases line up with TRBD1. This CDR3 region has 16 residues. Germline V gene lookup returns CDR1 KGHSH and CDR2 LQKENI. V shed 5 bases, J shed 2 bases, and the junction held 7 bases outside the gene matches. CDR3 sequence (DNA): TGTGCCAGCTCATCGTCGGGACAGGGGGTAAACTATGGCTACACCTTC. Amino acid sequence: CASSSSGQGVNYGYTF.

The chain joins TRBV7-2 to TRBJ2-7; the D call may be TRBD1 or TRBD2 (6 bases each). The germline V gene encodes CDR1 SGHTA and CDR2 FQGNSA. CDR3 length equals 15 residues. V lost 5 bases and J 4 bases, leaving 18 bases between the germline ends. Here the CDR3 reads CASSPGGGQTYEQYF. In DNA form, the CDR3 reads TGTGCCAGCAGCCCCGGGGGCGGACAGACTTACGAGCAGTACTTC.

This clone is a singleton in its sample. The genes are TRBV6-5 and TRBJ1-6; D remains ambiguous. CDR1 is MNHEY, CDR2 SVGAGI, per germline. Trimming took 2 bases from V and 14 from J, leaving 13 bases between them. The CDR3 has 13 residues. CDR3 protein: CASSYAYEAALHF. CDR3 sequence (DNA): TGTGCCAGCAGTTACGCCTACGAGGCGGCCCTCCACTTT.

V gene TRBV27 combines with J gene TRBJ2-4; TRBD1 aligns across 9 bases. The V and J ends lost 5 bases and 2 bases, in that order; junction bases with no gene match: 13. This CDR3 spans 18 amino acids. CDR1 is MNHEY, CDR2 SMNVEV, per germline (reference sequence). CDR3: CASSNRTGAIRTKNIQYF. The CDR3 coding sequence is TGTGCCAGCAGTAATCGGACAGGGGCCATACGAACCAAAAACATTCAGTACTTC.

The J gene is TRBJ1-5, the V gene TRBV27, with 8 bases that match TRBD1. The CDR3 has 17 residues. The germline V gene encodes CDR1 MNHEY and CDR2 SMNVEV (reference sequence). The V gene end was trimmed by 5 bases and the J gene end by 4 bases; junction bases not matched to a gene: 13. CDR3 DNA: TGTGCCAGCAGTCTCCAAGCCGGACAGGGAGGGAATCAGCCCCAGCATTTT. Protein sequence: CASSLQAGQGGNQPQHF.

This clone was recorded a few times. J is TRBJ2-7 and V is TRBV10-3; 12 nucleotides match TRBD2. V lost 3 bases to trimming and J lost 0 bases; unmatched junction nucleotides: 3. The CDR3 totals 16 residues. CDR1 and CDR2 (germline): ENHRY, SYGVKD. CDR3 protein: CAISDGLAGFSYEQYF. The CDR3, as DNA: TGTGCCATCAGTGACGGACTAGCGGGGTTCTCCTACGAGCAGTACTTC.

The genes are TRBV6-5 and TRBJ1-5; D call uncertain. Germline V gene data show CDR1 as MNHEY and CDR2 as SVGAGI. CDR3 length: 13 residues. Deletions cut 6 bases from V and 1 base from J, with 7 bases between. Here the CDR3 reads CASSTRSNQPQHF. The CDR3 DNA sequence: TGTGCCAGCAGCACGCGCAGCAATCAGCCCCAGCATTTT.

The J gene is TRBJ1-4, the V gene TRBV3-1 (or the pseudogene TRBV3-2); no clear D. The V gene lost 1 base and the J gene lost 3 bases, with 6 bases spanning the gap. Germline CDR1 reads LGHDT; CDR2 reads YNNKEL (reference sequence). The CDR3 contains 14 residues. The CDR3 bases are TGTGCCAGCAGCCAAGCCGGGGCTAATGAAAAACTGTTTTTT. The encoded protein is CASSQAGANEKLFF.

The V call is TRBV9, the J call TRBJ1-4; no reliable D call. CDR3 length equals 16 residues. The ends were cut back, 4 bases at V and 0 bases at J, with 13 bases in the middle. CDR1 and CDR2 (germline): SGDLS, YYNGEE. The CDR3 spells CASSFGLTATNEKLFF. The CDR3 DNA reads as TGTGCCAGCAGCTTCGGACTGACCGCAACTAATGAAAAACTGTTTTTT.

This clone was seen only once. The CDR3: CASSFRQFNEQFF. DNA of the CDR3: TGTGCCAGCAGCTTTCGGCAGTTCAATGAGCAGTTCTTC. This chain links TRBV11-2 with TRBJ2-1, with D hard to call. The CDR3 loop spans 13 amino acids. Per the germline V gene, CDR1 is SGHAT and CDR2 is FQNNGV. V dropped 3 bases and J dropped 6 bases, with 9 bases sitting between them.

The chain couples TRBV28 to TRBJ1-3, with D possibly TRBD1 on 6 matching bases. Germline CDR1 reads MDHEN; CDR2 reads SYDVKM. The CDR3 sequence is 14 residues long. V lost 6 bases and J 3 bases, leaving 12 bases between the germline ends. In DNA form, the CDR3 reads TGTGCCAGCAGCCTACAGGGTGGTGGAAACACCATATATTTT. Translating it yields CASSLQGGGNTIYF. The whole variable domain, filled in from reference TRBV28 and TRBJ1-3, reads DVKVTQSSRYLVKRTGEKVFLECVQDMDHENMFWYRQDPGLGLRLIYFSYDVKMKEKGDIPEGYSVSREKKERFSLILESASTNQTSMYLCASSLQGGGNTIYFGEGSWLTVV.